This TCR beta chain is from a study of molecular identifiers for immune sequencing clone quantification (dated by TCRdb to between 2017 and 2018). Turning to the overall study: In a replicate experiment, RNA from about 20,000 or 100,000 naive CD8 T cells was split into five aliquots, four of which were sequenced. This methods study benchmarked molecular-identifier clustering-based TCR repertoire sequencing (MIDCIRS) and TCR RNA copy counting, using CD8 T cells to do so.

Libraries came from PCR. The sample was run on an Illumina HiSeq 4000. Bulk TCR libraries were generated as previously described, with the TCR primers listed in Table S5 used. The Qiagen AllPrep DNA/RNA kit was used to purify total RNA. Before analysis, reads from multiple sequencing runs of one library were combined. The original pipeline was this. Only reads with exact TCR constant sequence were kept, trimmed to 150 nt, and grouped by their 12-nt molecular barcodes. Within each barcode group, reads were sub-clustered at a 15% Levenshtein threshold, and quality-weighted consensus sequences were built per RNA molecule. Non-functional sequences were excluded, and lower-count sequences lying one edit away from another sequence were also excluded. On the basis of fitting two negative binomial distributions, barcode sub-clusters with fewer than 20% of the maximum read count were discarded. Clones were called with MiXCR by TCRdb after fastp trimmed the public reads at Q25, and only in-frame beta chains were retained. Merged by CDR3 protein, the rows form single entries marked with the most common genes and DNA. The V and J calls were determined by TCRdb, not by the authors. This sample has around 470,000 distinct CDR3 sequences in its table, and 20% to 25% of those were observed once. Approximately 0.8% of the sample lies in the top ten.

Libraries of naive CD8 T cells were built from anywhere between about 20,000 and 1,000,000 sorted cells, with 10%, 30% or 50% of the purified RNA used. Naive CD8 T cells, defined as CD8+CD4-CCR7+CD45RA+, were FACS-sorted into RLT Plus buffer on a BD FACSAria II. To test detection sensitivity, Jurkat RNA equivalent to under 12 TCR copies was spiked into samples of roughly 18,000-1,000,000 naive CD8 T cells. CD8 T cells were enriched using RosetteSep CD8+ T Cell Enrichment Cocktail and Ficoll-Paque, and the enriched cells then underwent ACK red cell lysis. The junction shows trimming of 1 base on V and 4 bases on J, plus 1 base between the germline ends. Via the germline V gene (reference sequence), CDR1 is SEHNR and CDR2 FQNEAQ. Reading from cysteine to phenylalanine, the CDR3 counts 12 amino acids. CDR3 DNA is the only sequence kept; it has 36 bases, read in frame from the first base. This clonotype was observed at least ten times. Its antigen is still unknown. No much larger clonotype is one base removed from it; base qualities were not supplied.

Points the paper makes about the study in general: Spiked-in Jurkat TCR RNA (approximately eleven copies' worth), which is not part of the donor repertoire, was contained in the naive libraries. When barcode sub-clustering was omitted, TCR diversity was inflated by chimeric consensus sequences, with chimeras reaching as high as 47%. Approximately 3 recovered TCR RNA copies per cell were obtained by modeling, versus approximately 10 by digital PCR, implying a capture efficiency of 25% to 30%. In CMV-specific effector cells, over 97% of molecules were held by clones above 20 RNA copies, whereas under 1% of molecules were held by such clones in naive cells. Even against a background of one million naive CD8 T cells, spiked-in Jurkat TCR RNA amounting to a single cell's worth was reported to be detectable. Highly expanded clone sizes could be underestimated because identical TCR molecules may share a barcode.

The receptor's source is a human donor in good health. Some libraries in this study had Jurkat cell RNA spiked in. The sequence links TRBV7-9 to TRBJ2-2, with no confident D gene call. Input material: naive CD8+ T cells from blood, with Jurkat cell RNA spiked in. This sample's cell subset or site label indicates: FACS-sorted CD8+CD4-CCR7+CD45RA+ naive T cells. The encoded CDR3 is CASSLGTGELFF. The DNA is TGTGCCAGCAGCTTAGGCACCGGGGAGCTGTTTTTT.